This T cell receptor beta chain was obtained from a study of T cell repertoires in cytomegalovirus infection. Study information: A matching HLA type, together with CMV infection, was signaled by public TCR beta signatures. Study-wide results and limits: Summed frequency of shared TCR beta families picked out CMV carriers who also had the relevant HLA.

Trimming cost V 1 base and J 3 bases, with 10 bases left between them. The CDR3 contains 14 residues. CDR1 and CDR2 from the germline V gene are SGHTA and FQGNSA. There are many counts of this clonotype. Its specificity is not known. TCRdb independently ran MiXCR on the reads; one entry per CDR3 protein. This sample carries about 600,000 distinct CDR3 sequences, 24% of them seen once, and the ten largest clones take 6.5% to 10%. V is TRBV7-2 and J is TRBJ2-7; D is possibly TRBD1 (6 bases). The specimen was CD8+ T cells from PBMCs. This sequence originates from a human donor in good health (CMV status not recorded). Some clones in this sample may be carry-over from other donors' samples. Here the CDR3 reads CASSLGGQIYEQYV. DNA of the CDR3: TGTGCCAGCAGCTTAGGGGGACAAATCTACGAGCAGTACGTC.